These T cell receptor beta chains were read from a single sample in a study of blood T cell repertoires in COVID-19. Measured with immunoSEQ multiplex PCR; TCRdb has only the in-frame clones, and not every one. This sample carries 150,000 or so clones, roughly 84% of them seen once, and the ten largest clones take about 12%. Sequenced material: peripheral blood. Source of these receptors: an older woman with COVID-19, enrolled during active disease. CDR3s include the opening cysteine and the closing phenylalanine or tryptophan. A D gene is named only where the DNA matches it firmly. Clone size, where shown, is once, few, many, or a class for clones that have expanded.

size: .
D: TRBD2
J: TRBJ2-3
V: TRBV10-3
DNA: TGTGCCATCAGCCCTAGCGGCGATAGCACAGATACGCAGTATTTT
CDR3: CAISPSGDSTDTQYF

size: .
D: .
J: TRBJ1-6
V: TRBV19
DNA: TGTGCCAGCAAGGGGACGCAGGGGAAAGCCTCACCCCTCCACTTT
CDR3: CASKGTQGKASPLHF

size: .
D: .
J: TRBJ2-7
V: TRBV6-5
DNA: TGTGCCAGCAGAGAGGGGCTGGGGGCTCGACACGAGCAGTACTTC
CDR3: CASREGLGARHEQYF

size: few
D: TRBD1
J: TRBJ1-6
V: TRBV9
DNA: TGTGCCAGCTCTAGGGGGCGATTTCATAATTCACCCCTCCACTTT
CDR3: CASSRGRFHNSPLHF

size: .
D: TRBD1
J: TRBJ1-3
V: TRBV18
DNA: TGTGCCAGCTCATCCAGGCGGGACAGCTCTGGAAACACCATATATTTT
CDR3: CASSSRRDSSGNTIYF

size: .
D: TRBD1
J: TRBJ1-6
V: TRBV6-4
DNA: TGTGCCAGCAGTGATGGACAGGTCAATTCACCCCTCCACTTT
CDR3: CASSDGQVNSPLHF

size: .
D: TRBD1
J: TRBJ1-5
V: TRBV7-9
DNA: TGTGCCAGCGGAGAGGCGGGACAGGGCAATCAGCCCCAGCATTTT
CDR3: CASGEAGQGNQPQHF

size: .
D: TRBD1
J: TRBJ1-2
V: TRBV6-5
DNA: TGTGCCAGCAGTCTCGAGACAGGGGCCGGCTATGGCTACACCTTC
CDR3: CASSLETGAGYGYTF

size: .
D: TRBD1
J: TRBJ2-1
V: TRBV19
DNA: TGTGCCAGTATGCAGGGGGCAAATGAGCAGTTCTTC
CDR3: CASMQGANEQFF

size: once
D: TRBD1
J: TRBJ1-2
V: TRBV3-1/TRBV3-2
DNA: TGTGCCAGCAGCCAAGTGGGGCCAGGGGGCGTCTATGGCTACACCTTC
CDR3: CASSQVGPGGVYGYTF

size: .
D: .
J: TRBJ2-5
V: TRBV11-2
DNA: TGTGCCAGCAGCGGCGTTGGACTAAGTCTGTACTTC
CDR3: CASSGVGLSLYF

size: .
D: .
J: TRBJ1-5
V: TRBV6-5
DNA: TGTGCCAGCAGTTACCGAGAGGGTCAGCCCCAGCATTTT
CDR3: CASSYREGQPQHF

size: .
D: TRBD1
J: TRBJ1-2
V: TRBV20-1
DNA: TGCAGTGCTAGTTCGACAGGGGGCTTTAACTATGGCTACACCTTC
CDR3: CSASSTGGFNYGYTF

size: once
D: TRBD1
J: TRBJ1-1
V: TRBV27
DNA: TGTGCCAGCAGAATTAGGACAGGCTCTGAAGCTTTCTTT
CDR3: CASRIRTGSEAFF

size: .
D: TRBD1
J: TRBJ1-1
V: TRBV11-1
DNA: TGTGCCAGCAGCCCCAAACAGGGGTTGAACACTGAAGCTTTCTTT
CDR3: CASSPKQGLNTEAFF

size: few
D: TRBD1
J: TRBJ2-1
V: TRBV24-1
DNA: TGTGCCACCTCCAGGGGGCCCTCCTACAATGAGCAGTTCTTC
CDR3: CATSRGPSYNEQFF

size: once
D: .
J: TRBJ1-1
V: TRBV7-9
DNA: TGTGCCAGCAGCAGACTTGAGGGGGCTGAAGCTTTCTTT
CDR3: CASSRLEGAEAFF

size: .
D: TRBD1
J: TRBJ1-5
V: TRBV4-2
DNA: TGTGCCAGCAGCCAGGGACAGGGGGGAGACGGCAATCAGCCCCAGCATTTT
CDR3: CASSQGQGGDGNQPQHF